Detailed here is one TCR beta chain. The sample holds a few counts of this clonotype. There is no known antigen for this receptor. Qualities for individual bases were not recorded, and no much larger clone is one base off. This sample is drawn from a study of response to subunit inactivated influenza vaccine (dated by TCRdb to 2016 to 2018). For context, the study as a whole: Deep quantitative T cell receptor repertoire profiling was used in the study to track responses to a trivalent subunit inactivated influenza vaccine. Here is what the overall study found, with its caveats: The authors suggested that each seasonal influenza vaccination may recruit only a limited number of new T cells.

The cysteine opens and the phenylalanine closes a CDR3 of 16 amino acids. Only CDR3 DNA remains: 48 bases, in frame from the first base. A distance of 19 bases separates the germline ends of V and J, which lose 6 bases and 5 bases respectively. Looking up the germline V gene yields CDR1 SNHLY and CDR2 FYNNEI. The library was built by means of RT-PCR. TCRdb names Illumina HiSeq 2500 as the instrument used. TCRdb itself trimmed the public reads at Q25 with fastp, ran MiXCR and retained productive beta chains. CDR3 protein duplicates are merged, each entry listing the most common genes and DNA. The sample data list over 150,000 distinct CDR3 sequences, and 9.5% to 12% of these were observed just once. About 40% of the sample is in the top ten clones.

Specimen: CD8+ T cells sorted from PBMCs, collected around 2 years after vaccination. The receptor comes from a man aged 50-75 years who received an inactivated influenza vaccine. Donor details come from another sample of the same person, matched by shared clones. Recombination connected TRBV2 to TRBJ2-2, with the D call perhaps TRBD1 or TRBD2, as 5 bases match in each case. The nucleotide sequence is TGTGCCAGCAGCGAATTGGACACGTGGGGGACCGGGGAGCTGTTTTTT. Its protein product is CASSELDTWGTGELFF.